This record covers a single T cell receptor (beta chain). The target antigen is unknown. A second PCR, run for about 6 to 11 cycles, used a sample-barcoded 5' primer plus a J-beta primer mix. A template-switch adaptor that had 12 random nucleotides put a tag on each cDNA molecule. TCRdb independently ran MiXCR on the 5' RACE reads; one entry per CDR3 protein. In the table there are 1.8 million or so distinct CDR3 sequences, approximately 40% of which are singletons. This specimen comes from a study of blood T cells in healthy people across ages. Study at large: There was about one barcoded beta molecule captured by template switching per two T cells.

Study observations and caveats: Among T cells, TCR beta diversity per million cells dropped roughly linearly as age rose.

This CDR3 contains 15 residues. CDR1 is MNHEY and CDR2 is SVGAGI in the germline V gene. The germline V and J ends were trimmed by 2 bases and 4 bases, with 14 bases remaining between them. Sequencing input: blood. This TCR was recovered from a human donor in good health. The rearrangement uses TRBV6-5 and TRBJ1-2; perhaps TRBD1 as D (6 bases). As DNA, the CDR3 is TGTGCCAGCAGTTACGGGACACCGAGAATCTATGGCTACACCTTC. It is translated as CASSYGTPRIYGYTF.